This entry features one T cell receptor (beta chain) sequence. Antigen: not known. CDR3 size: 15 residues. Germline loops: CDR1 SGHTA, CDR2 FQGNSA. Unmatched junction bases numbered 7, after V lost 5 bases and J lost 2 bases. All of the isolated RNA was reverse transcribed, so expressed TCRB transcripts were sequenced. Measured with immunoSEQ multiplex PCR; TCRdb has only the in-frame clones, and not every one. The sample gives about 120,000 clones, around 17% of which show up once; over 2% is in the top ten. These data originate in a study of beta chain features in type 1 diabetes. General study results and limits: Type 1 diabetes patients showed a moderate but significant shortening of TCRB CDR3s in all four CD4+ subsets.

The receptor comes from a man aged 25-45 years with type 1 diabetes. The chain couples TRBV7-2 to TRBJ2-7, with 9 nucleotides matching TRBD1. Material: central memory CD4+ T cells from blood. The CDR3 reads CASSHRGRPPYEQYF. As DNA, the CDR3 is TGTGCCAGCAGCCACAGGGGGCGACCTCCCTACGAGCAGTACTTC.